What follows describes a single T cell receptor (beta chain). Its matching antigen is unknown. This may be a read error: a much more frequent sequence differs by one nucleotide. These data belong to a study of T cell repertoires in cytomegalovirus infection. Germline CDR1 is LNHNV and CDR2 is YYDKDF (reference sequence). This CDR3 region has 15 residues. TCRdb fed the reads into MiXCR, producing one record per CDR3 protein. The sample yields over 100,000 distinct CDR3 sequences, over 9.5% seen once. The receptor comes from a human donor in good health (CMV status not recorded). Some clones in this sample may be carry-over from other donors' samples. The chain recombines TRBV15 with TRBJ2-7, with no clear D. Sequenced material: PBMCs, sequenced either directly or after in vitro stimulation (not recorded which). CDR3 nucleotide sequence: TGTGCCACCAGCAGAGATTGGGATAGCTCCTGCGAGCAGTACTTC. Protein: CATSRDWDSSCEQYF.